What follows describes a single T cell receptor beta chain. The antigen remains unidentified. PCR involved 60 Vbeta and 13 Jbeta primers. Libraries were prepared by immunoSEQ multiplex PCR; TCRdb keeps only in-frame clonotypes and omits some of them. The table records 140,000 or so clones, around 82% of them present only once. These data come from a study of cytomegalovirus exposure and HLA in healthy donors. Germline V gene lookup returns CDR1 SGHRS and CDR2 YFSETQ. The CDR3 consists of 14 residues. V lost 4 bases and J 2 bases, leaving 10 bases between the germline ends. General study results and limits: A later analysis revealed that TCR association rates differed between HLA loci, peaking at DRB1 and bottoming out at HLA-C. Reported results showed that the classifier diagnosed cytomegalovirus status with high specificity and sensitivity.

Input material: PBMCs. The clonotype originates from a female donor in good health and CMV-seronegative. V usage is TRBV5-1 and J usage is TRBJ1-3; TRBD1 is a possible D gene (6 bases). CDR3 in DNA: TGCGCCAGCAGCCCAGGGGCAGCTGGAAACACCATATATTTT. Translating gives CASSPGAAGNTIYF.